This TCR beta chain was retrieved from a study of shared clonotypes between healthy human individuals. Study outcomes and limitations: All-four-donor shared clonotypes had higher generation probabilities than non-shared clonotypes did. It was observed that around 5% of naive CD4 clonotypes were shared across a few donors.

Looked up from germline, CDR1 is SGDLS and CDR2 is YYNGEE. The CDR3 length is 15 residues. Unmatched junction bases numbered 4, after V lost 3 bases and J lost 3 bases. Original processing methods: Junction-only sequences without quality scores came from ImmunoSEQ, so filtering differed. Libraries were prepared by immunoSEQ multiplex PCR; TCRdb keeps only in-frame clonotypes and omits some of them. V, J and clone size derive from that table, while D and trimming were established from the DNA sequence. Of 2.3 million or so clones in the sample, just over 90% were seen once. Partitioning of CD4+ cells yielded a CD45RA+ naive subset and a CD45RA-negative memory subset. On this clone: Its antigen is undetermined.

Material for sequencing was naive CD4+ T cells from PBMCs. Described subset: CD45RA+ positively selected. This receptor was taken from a man aged 18 to 30 in good health. Some clones in this sample may be carry-over from other donors' samples. The chain joins TRBV9 to TRBJ1-2, with 11 bases lining up with TRBD1. The CDR3 reads CASSDRDRGDYGYTF. CDR3 nucleotide sequence: TGTGCCAGCAGCGACCGGGACAGGGGGGACTATGGCTACACCTTC.